Below are 3 T cell receptor beta chains sequenced from a single sample in a study of T cell responses to AZD1222 COVID-19 vaccine. TCRdb's table, derived via immunoSEQ multiplex PCR, lists solely in-frame clones and lacks some. The top ten hold 1.3% to 1.5% of the sample, which has around 85,000 clones, 85% to 90% seen once. This specimen consisted of peripheral blood, obtained 28 days after the second AZD1222 dose. All receptors come from an adult who received the AZD1222 COVID-19 vaccine.

The chain has TRBV4-1 and TRBJ2-5, with 14 bases matching TRBD2. Unmatched junction bases numbered 11, after V lost 4 bases and J lost 1 base. This CDR3 has 19 residues. Germline V gene sequence: CDR1 MGHRA, CDR2 YSYEKL. CDR3 region: CASSRWVRTSGGSQETQYF. DNA of the CDR3: TGCGCCAGCAGCCGCTGGGTCCGGACTAGCGGGGGGTCCCAAGAGACCCAGTACTTC.

The chain joins TRBV19 to TRBJ1-3; D unclear. CDR1 and CDR2 from the germline V gene are LNHDA and SQIVND (reference sequence). The CDR3 is 14 amino acids. The V end lost 6 bases, the J end lost 0 bases, and 9 bases lay between the germline ends. CDR3 protein: CASRIGDSGNTIYF. In nucleotides, the CDR3 is TGTGCCAGTAGAATTGGGGACTCTGGAAACACCATATATTTT.

The chain links TRBV7-2 to TRBJ2-5, with 10 bases fitting TRBD2. The CDR3 is 17 amino acids. The V gene's germline CDR1 is SGHTA and CDR2 FQGNSA. The trim removed 1 base at V and 8 bases at J, leaving 13 bases unmatched. CDR3 coding DNA: TGTGCCAGCAGCTTAGGGGTAGCGGGGGGCCGGCGAGCAACCCAGTACTTC. Protein: CASSLGVAGGRRATQYF. Supplemented by reference TRBV7-2 and TRBJ2-5, the full variable domain reads GAGVSQSPSNKVTEKGKDVELRCDPISGHTALYWYRQSLGQGLEFLIYFQGNSAPDKSGLPSDRFSAERTGGSVSTLTIQRTQQEDSAVYLCASSLGVAGGRRATQYFGPGTRLLVL.